These 17 T cell receptor beta chains share one sample of origin, sequenced in a study of cytotoxic CD8 clonotypes in ibrutinib-treated CLL. Clones were sequenced by immunoSEQ multiplex PCR, and TCRdb holds only the in-frame ones, with some missing. In the table there are some 85,000 clones, roughly three quarters of which are singletons. This specimen consisted of PBMCs, obtained after 24 months of ibrutinib treatment. The receptor source for this set is a human donor with chronic lymphocytic leukemia.

This chain joins TRBV19 and TRBJ2-3; 8 bases align to TRBD1. Germline V gene sequence: CDR1 LNHDA, CDR2 SQIVND (reference sequence). V gave up 6 bases and J gave up 3 bases; unmatched junction bases: 5. The CDR3 is 14 residues long. CDR3 amino acids: CASSRTGLTDTQYF. The CDR3 nucleotides are TGTGCCAGTAGCCGGACAGGGTTGACAGATACGCAGTATTTT.

V gene TRBV30 combines with J gene TRBJ1-2; no definite D call. This CDR3 has 13 amino acids. V was clipped by 4 bases and J by 0 bases, with 9 bases between them. CDR1 and CDR2 from the germline V gene are GTSNPN and SVGIG (reference sequence). This chain's CDR3 is CAWTLGANYGYTF. The CDR3 bases are TGTGCCTGGACCCTGGGAGCTAACTATGGCTACACCTTC.

This clone was detected many times. The rearrangement links TRBV1 to TRBJ2-7; TRBD2, the D gene given by the table, was not confirmed from the DNA. TRBV1 is marked as a pseudogene. The CDR3 contains 17 residues. The CDR3 DNA sequence: TGCACCAGCAGCCAAGCCCTCCCCCCGGGAGTACCCTACGAGCAGTACTTC. Its protein is CTSSQALPPGVPYEQYF.

In this sample, this clone turned up a few times. The rearrangement joins TRBV2 to TRBJ2-1, with a weak D call TRBD2 (5 bases). Between the trimmed V and J ends, which lost 2 bases and 6 bases, there was a span of 14 bases. This CDR3 has 15 amino acids. The germline V gene has CDR1 SNHLY and CDR2 FYNNEI. The CDR3 spells CASSETQVGGNEQFF. CDR3 in DNA: TGTGCCAGCAGTGAAACGCAGGTTGGAGGCAATGAGCAGTTCTTC.

The gene calls are TRBV7-2 and TRBJ2-3; 8 bases agree with TRBD1. V lost 5 bases and J lost 0; bases outside the gene matches: 4. The CDR3 loop spans 15 amino acids. The germline V gene encodes CDR1 SGHTA and CDR2 FQGNSA. CDR3: CASSRRDRSTDTQYF. The CDR3, as DNA: TGTGCCAGCAGCCGGAGGGACAGGAGCACAGATACGCAGTATTTT.

The chain uses TRBV6-5 and TRBJ2-7, with TRBD1 matching over 7 bases. The V segment lost 0 bases and the J segment 2 bases; nucleotides outside the gene matches: 4. The CDR3 runs 15 residues. Germline V gene lookup returns CDR1 MNHEY and CDR2 SVGAGI. This CDR3 is CASSYSGQTAYEQYF. CDR3 nucleotide sequence: TGTGCCAGCAGTTACTCGGGACAGACTGCCTACGAGCAGTACTTC.

In its sample, this clone was seen a few times. V usage is TRBV28 and J usage is TRBJ1-5; no clear D gene. This CDR3 contains 11 residues. V lost 6 bases and J lost 7, with 7 bases in between. Germline CDR1 and CDR2: MDHEN and SYDVKM. CDR3 bases: TGTGCCAGCAGCTCTGAACAGCCCCAGCATTTT. The encoded protein is CASSSEQPQHF.

V gene TRBV18 combines with J gene TRBJ2-5, with TRBD2 identical over 8 bases. V gave up 3 bases and J gave up 4 bases; unmatched junction bases: 10. The CDR3 runs to 16 residues. Germline lookup yields CDR1 KGHSH and CDR2 LQKENI. CDR3 in DNA: TGTGCCAGCTCACCCTTAGCGGGATACCGGAGAGAGACCCAGTACTTC. Amino acid sequence: CASSPLAGYRRETQYF.

The chain is built from TRBV5-1 and TRBJ1-1; D perhaps matches TRBD1 (6 bases). This CDR3 is built from 15 residues. Germline CDR1 reads SGHRS; CDR2 reads YFSETQ. V lost 0 bases, J lost 1 base, and 10 bases lay in between. CDR3 sequence: CASSLAGAPNTEAFF. The CDR3 DNA sequence: TGCGCCAGCAGCTTGGCGGGGGCCCCGAACACTGAAGCTTTCTTT.

A few counts support this clone. The gene calls are TRBV9 and TRBJ1-1; D gene ambiguous. The CDR3 spans 14 residues. Germline CDR1 is SGDLS and CDR2 is YYNGEE. Trimming shortened V by 3 bases and J by 2 bases, and 11 bases separated the two germline ends. As DNA, the CDR3 is TGTGCCAGCAGCGCCGGGTGGGAAAACACTGAAGCTTTCTTT. Its protein product is CASSAGWENTEAFF.

CDR3 sequence reads: CASRASPGTDNTDTQYF. CDR3 sequence (DNA): TGTGCCAGCAGGGCCTCCCCCGGGACAGATAACACAGATACGCAGTATTTT. This sequence joins TRBV2 and TRBJ2-3, with TRBD1 matching over 7 bases. The CDR3 totals 17 residues. Trimming removed 6 bases from V and 2 bases from J; junction bases left unmatched: 14. From germline, CDR1 is SNHLY and CDR2 FYNNEI.

Only a few counts were recorded for this clone. The genes are TRBV28 and TRBJ1-2; unclear D gene. Germline V gene data show CDR1 as MDHEN and CDR2 as SYDVKM. The CDR3 has 15 residues. Trimming shortened V by 3 bases and J by 3 bases, and 14 bases separated the two germline ends. CDR3 in amino acids: CASSFTLGSYYGYTF. CDR3 bases: TGTGCCAGCAGTTTTACCCTTGGGAGTTACTATGGCTACACCTTC.

The chain uses TRBV28 and TRBJ2-1; the D gene could be TRBD1 or TRBD2 (6 bases each). CDR3 size: 14 residues. V lost 7 bases and J lost 7, with 17 bases in between. Germline loops: CDR1 MDHEN, CDR2 SYDVKM. Here the CDR3 DNA reads TGTGCCAGCACCAGGATCGGGGGCTGGAATGAGCAGTTCTTC. Translating gives CASTRIGGWNEQFF.

The chain recombines TRBV27 with TRBJ1-5; D ambiguous. Deletions cut 4 bases from V and 5 bases from J, with 12 bases between. In germline, CDR1 is MNHEY, CDR2 SMNVEV (reference sequence). This CDR3 contains 14 residues. CDR3: CASSSMDWDQPQHF. CDR3 in DNA: TGTGCCAGCAGTTCCATGGACTGGGATCAGCCCCAGCATTTT.

The chain joins TRBV2 to TRBJ2-7; 15 bases match TRBD2. This CDR3 spans 15 amino acids. V was pared by 10 bases and J by 4 bases, with 8 bases of the junction left unmatched. CDR1 and CDR2 (germline): SNHLY, FYNNEI. Here the CDR3 reads CAMRTSGRGVYEQYF. Written as DNA, the CDR3 is TGTGCCATGCGGACTAGCGGGAGGGGTGTGTACGAGCAGTACTTC. Combining the CDR3 with reference TRBV2 and TRBJ2-7 gives the whole variable domain EPEVTQTPSHQVTQMGQEVILRCVPISNHLYFYWYRQILGQKVEFLVSFYNNEISEKSEIFDDQFSVERPDGSNFTLKIRSTKLEDSAMYFCAMRTSGRGVYEQYFGPGTRLTVT.

This chain links TRBV2 with TRBJ2-7; 16 bases line up with TRBD2. CDR3 length: 13 residues. Germline V gene data show CDR1 as SNHLY and CDR2 as FYNNEI. Trimming removed 8 bases from V and 11 bases from J; junction bases left unmatched: 6. CDR3 protein: CASAGTSGRGEYF. The CDR3 DNA is TGTGCCAGCGCCGGGACTAGCGGGAGGGGGGAGTACTTC.

For this clone: The sample carries other DNA sequences with the same CDR3. This sequence joins TRBV7-3 and TRBJ2-3; D possibly corresponds to TRBD2 (7 bases). V was pared by 3 bases and J by 6 bases, with 13 bases between. CDR3 length: 14 amino acids. CDR1 is SGHTA, CDR2 FQGTGA, per germline. CDR3 coding DNA: TGTGCCAGCAGCTTTTCCGGGGGGCGGGATACGCAGTATTTT. Translated: CASSFSGGRDTQYF.